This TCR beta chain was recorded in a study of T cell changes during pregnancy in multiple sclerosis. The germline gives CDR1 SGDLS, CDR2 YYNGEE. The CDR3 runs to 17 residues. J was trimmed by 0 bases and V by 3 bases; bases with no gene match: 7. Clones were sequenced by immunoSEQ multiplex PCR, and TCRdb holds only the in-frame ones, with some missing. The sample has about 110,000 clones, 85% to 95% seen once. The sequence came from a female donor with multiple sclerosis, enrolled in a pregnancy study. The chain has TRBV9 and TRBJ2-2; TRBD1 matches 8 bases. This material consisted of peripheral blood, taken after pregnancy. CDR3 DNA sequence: TGTGCCAGCAGCGAGCCGTCGACAGGGGCGAACACCGGGGAGCTGTTTTTT. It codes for CASSEPSTGANTGELFF.